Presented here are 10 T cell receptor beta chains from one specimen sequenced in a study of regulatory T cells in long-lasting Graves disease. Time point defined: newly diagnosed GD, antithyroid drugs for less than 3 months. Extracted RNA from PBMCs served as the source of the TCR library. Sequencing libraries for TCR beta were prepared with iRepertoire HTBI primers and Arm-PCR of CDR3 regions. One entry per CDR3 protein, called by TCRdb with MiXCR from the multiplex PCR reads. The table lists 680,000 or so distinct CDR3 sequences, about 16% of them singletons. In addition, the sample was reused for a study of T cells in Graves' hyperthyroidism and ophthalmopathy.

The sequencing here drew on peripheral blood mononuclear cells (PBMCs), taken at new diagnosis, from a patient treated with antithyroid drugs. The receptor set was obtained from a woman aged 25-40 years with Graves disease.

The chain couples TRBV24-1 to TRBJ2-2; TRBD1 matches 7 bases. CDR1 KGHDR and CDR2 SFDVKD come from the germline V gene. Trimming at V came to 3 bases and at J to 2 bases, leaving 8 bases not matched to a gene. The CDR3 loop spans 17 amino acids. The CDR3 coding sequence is TGTGCCACCAGTGATGCTCCGGGACAGATAAACACCGGGGAGCTGTTTTTT. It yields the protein CATSDAPGQINTGELFF.

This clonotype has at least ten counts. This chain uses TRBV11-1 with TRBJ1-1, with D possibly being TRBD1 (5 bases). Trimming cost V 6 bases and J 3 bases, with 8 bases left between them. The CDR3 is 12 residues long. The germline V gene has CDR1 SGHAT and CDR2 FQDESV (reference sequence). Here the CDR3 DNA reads TGTGCCAGCAGGGGGGATCACACTGAAGCTTTCTTT. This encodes CASRGDHTEAFF.

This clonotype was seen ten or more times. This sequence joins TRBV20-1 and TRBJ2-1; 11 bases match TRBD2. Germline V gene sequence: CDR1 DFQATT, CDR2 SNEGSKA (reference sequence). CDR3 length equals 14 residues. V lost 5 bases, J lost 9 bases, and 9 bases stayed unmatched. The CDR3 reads CSARGLAGFGEQFF. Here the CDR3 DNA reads TGCAGTGCTCGCGGACTAGCGGGTTTCGGTGAGCAGTTCTTC.

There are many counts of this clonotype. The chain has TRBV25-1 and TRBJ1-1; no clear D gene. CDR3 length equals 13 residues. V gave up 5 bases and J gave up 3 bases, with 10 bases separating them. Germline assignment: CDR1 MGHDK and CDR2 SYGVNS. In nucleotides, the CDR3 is TGTGCCAGCAGTACTCCTCCTTACACTGAAGCTTTCTTT. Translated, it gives CASSTPPYTEAFF. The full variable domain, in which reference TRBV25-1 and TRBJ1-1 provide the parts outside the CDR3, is EADIYQTPRYLVIGTGKKITLECSQTMGHDKMYWYQQDPGMELHLIHYSYGVNSTEKGDLSSESTVSRIRTEHFPLTLESARPSHTSQYLCASSTPPYTEAFFGQGTRLTVV.

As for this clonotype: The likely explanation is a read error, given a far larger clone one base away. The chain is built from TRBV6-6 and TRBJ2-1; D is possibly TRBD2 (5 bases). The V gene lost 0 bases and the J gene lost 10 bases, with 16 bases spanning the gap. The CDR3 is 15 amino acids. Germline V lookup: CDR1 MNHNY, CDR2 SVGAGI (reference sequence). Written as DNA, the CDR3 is TGTGCCAGCAGTTACTCGATGTTGGGCGGGTACGAGCAGTTCTTC. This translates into CASSYSMLGGYEQFF.

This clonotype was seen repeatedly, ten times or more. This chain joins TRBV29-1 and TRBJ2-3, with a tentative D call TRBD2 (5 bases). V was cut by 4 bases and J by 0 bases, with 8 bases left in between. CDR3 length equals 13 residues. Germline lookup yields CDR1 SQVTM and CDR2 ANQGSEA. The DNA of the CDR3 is TGCAGCGTTGCAAGGACTAGCACAGATACGCAGTATTTT. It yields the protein CSVARTSTDTQYF.

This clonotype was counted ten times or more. CDR3 residues: CSASGQKAFF. The CDR3 region has the DNA TGCAGTGCTAGCGGACAGAAAGCTTTCTTT. This chain joins TRBV20-1 and TRBJ1-1; possibly TRBD1 for D (6 bases). The germline CDR1 and CDR2 sequences are DFQATT and SNEGSKA (reference sequence). The CDR3 totals 10 residues. Between the trimmed V and J ends, which lost 3 bases and 9 bases, there was a span of 8 bases.

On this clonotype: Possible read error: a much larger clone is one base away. The CDR3 reads CASSFGFRDISYERYF. CDR3 bases: TGTGCCAGCAGTTTCGGTTTTCGGGATATCTCCTACGAGCGGTACTTC. The rearrangement uses TRBV28 and TRBJ2-7; D is perhaps TRBD2 (5 bases). Germline CDR1 is MDHEN and CDR2 is SYDVKM. This CDR3 has 16 amino acids.

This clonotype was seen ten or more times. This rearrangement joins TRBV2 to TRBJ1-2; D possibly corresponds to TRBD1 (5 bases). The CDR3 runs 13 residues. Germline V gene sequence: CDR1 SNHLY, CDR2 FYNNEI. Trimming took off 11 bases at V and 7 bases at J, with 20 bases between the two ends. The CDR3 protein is CARAQDLGGGYTF. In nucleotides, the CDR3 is TGTGCCCGAGCTCAGGATCTTGGGGGTGGCTACACCTTC.

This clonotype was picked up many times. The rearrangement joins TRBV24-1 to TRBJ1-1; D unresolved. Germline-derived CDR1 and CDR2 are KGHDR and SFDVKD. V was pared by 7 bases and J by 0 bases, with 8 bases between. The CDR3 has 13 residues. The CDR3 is CATRDGMNTEAFF. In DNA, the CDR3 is TGTGCCACCAGGGACGGGATGAACACTGAAGCTTTCTTT.